This TCR beta chain was sequenced during a study of response to subunit inactivated influenza vaccine. The study, taken as a whole, reports: Only a handful of new T cells, the authors suggested, are recruited with each seasonal influenza vaccination.

Comment on this clonotype: Its antigen is not identified.

Each CDR3 protein is one row after TCRdb ran MiXCR on the RT-PCR reads. The sample holds about 500,000 distinct CDR3 sequences; 16% are singletons and the top ten take less than 4%. The germline V gene has CDR1 MNHEY and CDR2 SVGEGT. The CDR3 is 15 residues long. V lost 1 base and J 5 bases, leaving 11 bases between the germline ends. The chain recombines TRBV6-2 or TRBV6-3 with TRBJ2-2; TRBD2 is a possible D gene (5 bases). The sequence came from a man between 50 and 70 years old who received an inactivated influenza vaccine. Source: CD4+ T cells sorted from PBMCs, taken less than 30 months after vaccination. CDR3 sequence: CASSYLAPGTGELFF. In DNA form, the CDR3 reads TGTGCCAGCAGTTACTTAGCCCCGGGGACCGGGGAGCTGTTTTTT.